The 31 T cell receptor beta chains presented below share a single source sample, sequenced in a study of Graves' ophthalmopathy and Graves' hyperthyroidism. From RNA, the CDR3 regions of TCR beta chains were amplified and sequenced. RT-PCR in the first round used HTBI primers; a second-round multiplex PCR followed. MiXCR was run by TCRdb on the multiplex PCR reads, yielding one entry per CDR3 protein. Here the sample spans around 660,000 distinct CDR3 sequences, about 40% being singletons. Material for sequencing was peripheral blood. Receptors were obtained from an adult man with Graves' ophthalmopathy.

This clonotype was counted many times. The chain has TRBV19 and TRBJ2-7, with unresolved D. The CDR3 has 9 residues. Trimming stripped 10 bases from V and 2 bases from J, with 3 bases between. CDR1 is LNHDA and CDR2 is SQIVND in the germline V gene (reference sequence). For the CDR3, the DNA is TGTGCCAACCCCTACGAGCAGTACTTC. Protein sequence: CANPYEQYF.

This clonotype occurred many times. The V gene is TRBV19, the J gene TRBJ1-1, with 10 bases fitting TRBD1. Looked up from germline, CDR1 is LNHDA and CDR2 is SQIVND (reference sequence). The CDR3 is 14 residues long. The V gene end was trimmed by 7 bases and the J gene end by 5 bases; junction bases not matched to a gene: 7. CDR3 sequence: CASTPRDRGTEAFF. In DNA form, the CDR3 reads TGTGCCAGTACTCCCCGGGACAGGGGAACTGAAGCTTTCTTT.

About this clonotype: A much bigger clone sits one base away, suggesting this may be a read error. The chain recombines TRBV7-2 with TRBJ2-5; 11 bases align to TRBD2. The CDR3 runs 17 residues. V shed 2 bases, J shed 1 base, and the junction held 6 bases outside the gene matches. CDR1 is SGHTA, CDR2 FQGNSA, per germline. This CDR3 is CASSLRRLAGTQETQYF. The CDR3 DNA reads TGTGCCAGCAGCTTAAGAAGACTAGCGGGAACCCAAGAGACCCAGTACTTC.

Of note for this clonotype: A much bigger clone sits one base away, suggesting this may be a read error. The chain employs TRBV5-1 and TRBJ2-5; 13 bases align to TRBD2. Germline CDR1 reads SGHRS; CDR2 reads YFSETQ. V gave up 4 bases and J gave up 5 bases; unmatched junction bases: 8. CDR3 length: 16 residues. The CDR3 spells CASSRAGTSGIETQYF. The CDR3, as DNA: TGCGCCAGCAGCCGGGCCGGGACTAGCGGGATTGAGACCCAGTACTTC.

This clonotype was detected many times. The chain is built from TRBV20-1 and TRBJ1-4; D is uncertain. CDR1 is DFQATT and CDR2 is SNEGSKA in the germline V gene (reference sequence). Trimming removed 3 bases at V and 7 bases at J, with 9 bases between. The CDR3 extends over 12 amino acids. In DNA form, the CDR3 reads TGCAGTGCTAGTAGTACGGGTGAAAAACTGTTTTTT. The encoded protein is CSASSTGEKLFF.

The chain is built from TRBV15 and TRBJ2-7; no clear D gene. Deletions cut 1 base from V and 2 bases from J, with 12 bases between. Per the germline V gene, CDR1 is LNHNV and CDR2 is YYDKDF (reference sequence). This CDR3 region has 15 residues. The CDR3 is CATSRVRSQTYEQYF. Here the CDR3 DNA reads TGTGCCACCAGCAGAGTGCGTTCCCAGACCTACGAGCAGTACTTC. The full variable domain, completed using reference TRBV15 and TRBJ2-7, is DAMVIQNPRYQVTQFGKPVTLSCSQTLNHNVMYWYQQKSSQAPKLLFHYYDKDFNNEADTPDNFQSRRPNTSFCFLDIRSPGLGDTAMYLCATSRVRSQTYEQYFGPGTRLTVT.

About this clonotype: A much larger clone differs from this one at a single base, so this may be a read error. The chain carries TRBV20-1 and TRBJ1-1; no clear D. CDR3 length: 15 amino acids. Germline V gene lookup returns CDR1 DFQATT and CDR2 SNEGSKA (reference sequence). CDR3 DNA: TGCAGTGCTAGAGATCGAGGGTCGGCGAACGCTGAAGCTTTCTTT. As protein: CSARDRGSANAEAFF.

This clonotype has a count of ten or more. This chain uses TRBV9 with TRBJ2-2; possibly TRBD1 or TRBD2 for D (5 bases each). Germline-derived CDR1 and CDR2 are SGDLS and YYNGEE. This CDR3 comprises 17 residues. V was trimmed by 2 bases and J by 4 bases, leaving 18 bases between them. CDR3 nucleotides: TGTGCCAGCAGCGTCCACCCGGGGCAGGGTGTCACCGGGGAGCTGTTTTTT. Residues: CASSVHPGQGVTGELFF.

This clonotype has only a few counts. The chain is built from TRBV5-8 and TRBJ1-1; no clear D gene. The V end was cut by 0 bases, the J end by 6 bases, with 15 bases between. CDR3 length: 15 amino acids. CDR1 SGHTS and CDR2 YDEGEE come from the germline V gene. The DNA for the CDR3 is TGTGCCAGCAGCTTGGAACTTAAGGGTATCGCTGAAGCTTTCTTT. Translating it yields CASSLELKGIAEAFF.

This clonotype appeared once. One base away lies a much larger clone, so this may be a sequencing read error. The chain employs TRBV10-3 and TRBJ1-1; D not certain. CDR1 is ENHRY and CDR2 is SYGVKD in the germline V gene. The V end was cut by 6 bases, the J end by 6 bases, with 5 bases between. The CDR3 extends over 10 amino acids. In DNA form, the CDR3 reads TGTGCCATCAGGGACCCTGAAGCTTTCTTT. Its translation is CAIRDPEAFF.

This chain connects TRBV19 to TRBJ2-5; 7 bases match TRBD1. This CDR3 region has 13 residues. Germline CDR1 and CDR2: LNHDA and SQIVND (reference sequence). Unmatched junction bases numbered 11, after V lost 7 bases and J lost 9 bases. CDR3 sequence (DNA): TGTGCCAGTACCCTGGACAGGTTTCAGCCCCAGTACTTC. As protein: CASTLDRFQPQYF.

This chain connects TRBV27 to TRBJ2-2, with 7 bases aligning to TRBD2. V was pared by 3 bases and J by 0 bases, with 7 bases of the junction left unmatched. Germline CDR1 reads MNHEY; CDR2 reads SMNVEV (reference sequence). The CDR3 extends over 17 amino acids. CDR3: CASSLNWDYANTGELFF. CDR3 in DNA: TGTGCCAGCAGTTTGAACTGGGACTACGCGAACACCGGGGAGCTGTTTTTT.

The chain has TRBV29-1 and TRBJ2-5; the D gene is possibly TRBD1 (6 bases). V shed 8 bases and J shed 5 bases, with 18 bases lying between them. Germline V gives CDR1 SQVTM, CDR2 ANQGSEA. This CDR3 is built from 13 residues. CDR3 sequence reads: CSFRRSRGETQYF. As DNA, the CDR3 is TGCAGCTTCCGACGGTCGAGGGGGGAGACCCAGTACTTC.

The chain joins TRBV7-9 to TRBJ2-7, with 7 bases aligning to TRBD2. This CDR3 is 15 amino acids long. V dropped 1 base and J dropped 5; count of bases not matched to a gene: 8. Per the germline V gene, CDR1 is SEHNR and CDR2 is FQNEAQ (reference sequence). In nucleotides, the CDR3 is TGTGCCAGCAGCTTAGGCCAGGGAGGGCTCCACGAGCAGTACTTC. Protein sequence: CASSLGQGGLHEQYF.

This clonotype was counted a few times. The CDR3 reads CASSPTSSAGELFF. CDR3 coding DNA: TGTGCCAGCAGCCCAACCTCTAGCGCAGGGGAGCTGTTTTTT. V and J are TRBV12-3 or TRBV12-4 and TRBJ2-2; tentatively, D is TRBD2 (6 bases). The CDR3 is 14 amino acids. V was trimmed by 6 bases and J by 8 bases, leaving 16 bases between them.

This clonotype was observed many times. The chain has TRBV10-2 and TRBJ1-2; a possible D gene is TRBD1 (5 bases). V lost 6 bases to trimming and J lost 3 bases, with 11 bases between them. The CDR3 sequence is 13 residues long. Germline-derived CDR1 and CDR2 are WSHSY and SAAADI. The DNA for the CDR3 is TGCGCCAGCAGCGGTCAGGGACACTATGGCTACACCTTC. It specifies CASSGQGHYGYTF.

This clonotype appeared a few times. V gene TRBV27 combines with J gene TRBJ2-7, with 7 nucleotides matching TRBD1. The germline gives CDR1 MNHEY, CDR2 SMNVEV (reference sequence). The length of the CDR3 is 15 residues. V was pared by 1 base and J by 2 bases, with 5 bases of the junction left unmatched. The chain's CDR3 is CASSLYRDSTYEQYF. DNA of the CDR3: TGTGCCAGCAGTTTATATAGGGACAGCACCTACGAGCAGTACTTC.

The rearrangement links TRBV10-3 to TRBJ1-2; weak D call: TRBD1 (5 bases). Trimming cost V 8 bases and J 11 bases, with 21 bases left between them. This CDR3 has 13 residues. CDR1 and CDR2 (germline): ENHRY, SYGVKD. The chain's CDR3 is CAIGRPTDLDYTF. Here the CDR3 DNA reads TGTGCCATCGGAAGGCCGACAGACCTCGATTACACCTTC.

This clonotype was seen more than once but under ten times. This sequence joins TRBV9 and TRBJ2-7; perhaps TRBD1 as D (8 bases). The CDR3 is 15 residues long. Germline-derived CDR1 and CDR2 are SGDLS and YYNGEE. V dropped 2 bases and J dropped 3 bases, with 15 bases sitting between them. CDR3 sequence (DNA): TGTGCCAGCAGCGTCCGGACAGGGACTATCTACGAGCAGTACTTC. This translates into CASSVRTGTIYEQYF.

Remarks on this clonotype: A junction boundary mismatches the germline segment, possibly from a read error. The chain employs TRBV10-3 and TRBJ1-6, with D possibly matching TRBD1 (6 bases). CDR1 is ENHRY, CDR2 SYGVKD, per germline. This CDR3 has 15 residues. CDR3 nucleotide sequence: TGTGCCAGCAGTTCCCCAGGGGAAAGTAATTCACCCCTCCACTTT. Translation gives CASSSPGESNSPLHF.

This clonotype showed up many times. J is TRBJ1-5 and V is TRBV12-3 or TRBV12-4; no clear D. CDR3 length equals 13 residues. The ends were cut back, 1 base at V and 6 bases at J, with 7 bases in the middle. CDR3 residues: CASSLGAGQPQHF. The CDR3, as DNA: TGTGCCAGCAGTTTAGGAGCCGGTCAGCCCCAGCATTTT.

A note on this clonotype: One end of the junction fails to match germline, which may point to a read error. This chain connects TRBV7-2 to TRBJ2-5; 8 positions match TRBD1. This CDR3 is built from 15 residues. Germline V gene data show CDR1 as SGHTA and CDR2 as FQGNSA. CDR3 bases: TGTGCCAACAGCCAATTATCAGGGGGCAGAGAGACCCAGTACTTC. It is translated as CANSQLSGGRETQYF. The full variable domain, completed using reference TRBV7-2 and TRBJ2-5, is GAGVSQSPSNKVTEKGKDVELRCDPISGHTALYWYRQSLGQGLEFLIYFQGNSAPDKSGLPSDRFSAERTGGSVSTLTIQRTQQEDSAVYLCANSQLSGGRETQYFGPGTRLLVL.

Here the CDR3 reads CASQDVGQGYEQYF. The CDR3 bases are TGTGCCAGCCAAGATGTAGGACAGGGCTACGAGCAGTACTTC. This chain joins TRBV25-1 and TRBJ2-7; TRBD1 matches 8 bases. Germline V CDR1 and CDR2: MGHDK, SYGVNS. The CDR3 is made up of 14 amino acids. V lost 8 bases to trimming and J lost 3 bases; unmatched junction nucleotides: 9.

For this clonotype: The conserved phenylalanine or tryptophan is not found at the CDR3 terminus, so this likely reflects a read error. No DNA is shown, since the ends of the CDR3 on it are uncertain; the CDR3 is the one TCRdb lists. The J gene is TRBJ1-4, the V gene TRBV24-1; TRBD1 was called by the table and not checked on the DNA. The germline V gene encodes CDR1 KGHDR and CDR2 SFDVKD. From its first to its last residue, the CDR3 has 10 amino acids. The CDR3 protein is CATSDPWSSH.

As to this clonotype: A read error may produce the germline difference seen at one junction end. The chain couples TRBV7-9 to TRBJ2-7; D is tentatively TRBD1 or TRBD2 (5 bases each). The CDR3 has 17 amino acids. The germline V gene encodes CDR1 SEHNR and CDR2 FQNEAQ (reference sequence). DNA of the CDR3: TGCGCCAGCAGCTGGGCCTTCGGGACCATTAACTCCTACGAGCAGTACTTC. As protein: CASSWAFGTINSYEQYF.

This clonotype showed up many times. V is TRBV2 and J is TRBJ2-7; 9 bases are shared with TRBD2. Trimming at V came to 8 bases and at J to 5 bases, leaving 13 bases not matched to a gene. The CDR3 is 15 amino acids. Germline CDR1 and CDR2: SNHLY and FYNNEI. The CDR3 reads CASFGGTSPFDEQYF. For the CDR3, the DNA is TGTGCCAGCTTCGGGGGGACTAGCCCATTTGACGAGCAGTACTTC.

V is TRBV7-9 and J is TRBJ2-5, with D uncertain. Trimming took 6 bases from V and 5 from J, leaving 16 bases between them. This CDR3 has 14 amino acids. CDR1 is SEHNR and CDR2 is FQNEAQ in the germline V gene (reference sequence). The DNA for the CDR3 is TGTGCCAGCAGACGGTCTGACCTCGGTGAGACCCAGTACTTC. It specifies CASRRSDLGETQYF.

The chain recombines TRBV12-3 or TRBV12-4 with TRBJ1-5; TRBD1 matches 11 bases. J gave up 6 bases and V 7 bases, and 8 bases lay outside the gene matches. This CDR3 contains 15 residues. The CDR3 loop is CASTLDRGHVQPQHF. The CDR3 DNA sequence: TGTGCCAGCACCCTGGACAGGGGGCATGTTCAGCCCCAGCATTTT.

This clonotype was observed at least ten times. The chain employs TRBV7-2 and TRBJ2-7; 8 bases agree with TRBD1. V shed 5 bases and J 5 bases; nucleotides not matched to a gene: 8. The CDR3 runs 14 residues. Per germline, CDR1 SGHTA and CDR2 FQGNSA. Here the CDR3 DNA reads TGTGCCAGCAGCCCGGGACAGGTAGTACACGAGCAGTACTTC. It is translated as CASSPGQVVHEQYF.

This clonotype was observed at least ten times. The chain links TRBV19 to TRBJ1-1; D might be TRBD1 (5 bases). The germline V gene encodes CDR1 LNHDA and CDR2 SQIVND (reference sequence). V was cut by 2 bases and J by 5 bases, with 18 bases left in between. The CDR3 has 16 amino acids. The CDR3: CASSIIRGGGRTEAFF. CDR3 DNA sequence: TGTGCCAGTAGTATAATTCGCGGCGGGGGTAGGACTGAAGCTTTCTTT. The full variable domain, completed using reference TRBV19 and TRBJ1-1, is DGGITQSPKYLFRKEGQNVTLSCEQNLNHDAMYWYRQDPGQGLRLIYYSQIVNDFQKGDIAEGYSVSREKKESFPLTVTSAQKNPTAFYLCASSIIRGGGRTEAFFGQGTRLTVV.

This clonotype was detected many times. The rearrangement links TRBV19 to TRBJ1-4; no definite D call. CDR1 LNHDA and CDR2 SQIVND come from the germline V gene (reference sequence). V was cut by 6 bases and J by 7 bases, with 18 bases left in between. CDR3 length: 15 residues. CDR3 protein: CASSFVRKGFEKLFF. CDR3 coding DNA: TGTGCCAGTAGCTTCGTGCGGAAAGGGTTTGAAAAACTGTTTTTT.